This T cell receptor (beta chain) came from a study of HIV-infected patients and healthy controls. Germline V gene data show CDR1 as LGHNA and CDR2 as YSLEER. This CDR3 spans 15 amino acids. The ends were cut back, 0 bases at V and 4 bases at J, with 11 bases in the middle. MiXCR was run by TCRdb on the 5' RACE reads, yielding one entry per CDR3 protein. In the table there are roughly 70,000 distinct CDR3 sequences, about a sixth of which are singletons. The origin of this receptor is a human donor in good health. Sequencing used CD4+ T cells from blood. This rearrangement joins TRBV4-3 to TRBJ2-3; D unclear. The CDR3 coding sequence is TGCGCCAGCAGCCAAGATTTTTTACGTGCAGATACGCAGTATTTT. It translates to CASSQDFLRADTQYF.